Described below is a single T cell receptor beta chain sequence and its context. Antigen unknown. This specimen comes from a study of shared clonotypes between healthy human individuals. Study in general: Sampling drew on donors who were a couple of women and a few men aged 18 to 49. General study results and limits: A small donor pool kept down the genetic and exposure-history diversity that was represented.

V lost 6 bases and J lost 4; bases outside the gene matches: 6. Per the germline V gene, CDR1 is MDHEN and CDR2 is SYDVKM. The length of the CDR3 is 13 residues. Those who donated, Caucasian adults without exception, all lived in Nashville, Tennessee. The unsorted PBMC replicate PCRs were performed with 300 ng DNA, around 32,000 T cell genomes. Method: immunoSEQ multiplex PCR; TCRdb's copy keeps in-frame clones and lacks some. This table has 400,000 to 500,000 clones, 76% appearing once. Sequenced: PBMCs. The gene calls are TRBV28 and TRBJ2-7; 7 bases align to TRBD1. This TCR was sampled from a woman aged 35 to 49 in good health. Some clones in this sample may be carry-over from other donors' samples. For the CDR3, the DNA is TGTGCCAGCAGAGACAGGGCCGTATACGAGCAGTACTTC. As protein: CASRDRAVYEQYF.